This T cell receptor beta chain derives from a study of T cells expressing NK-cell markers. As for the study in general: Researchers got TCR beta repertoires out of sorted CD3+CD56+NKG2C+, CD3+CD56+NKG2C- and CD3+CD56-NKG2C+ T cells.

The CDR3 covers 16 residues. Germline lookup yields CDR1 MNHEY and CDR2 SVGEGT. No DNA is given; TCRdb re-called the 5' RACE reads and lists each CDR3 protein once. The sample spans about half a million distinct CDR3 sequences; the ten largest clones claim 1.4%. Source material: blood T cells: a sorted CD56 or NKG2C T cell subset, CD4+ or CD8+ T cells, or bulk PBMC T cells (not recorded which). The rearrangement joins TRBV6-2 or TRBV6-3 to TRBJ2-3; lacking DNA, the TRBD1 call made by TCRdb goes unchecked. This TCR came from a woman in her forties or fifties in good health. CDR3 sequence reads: CASSPYGVRVTDTQYF.